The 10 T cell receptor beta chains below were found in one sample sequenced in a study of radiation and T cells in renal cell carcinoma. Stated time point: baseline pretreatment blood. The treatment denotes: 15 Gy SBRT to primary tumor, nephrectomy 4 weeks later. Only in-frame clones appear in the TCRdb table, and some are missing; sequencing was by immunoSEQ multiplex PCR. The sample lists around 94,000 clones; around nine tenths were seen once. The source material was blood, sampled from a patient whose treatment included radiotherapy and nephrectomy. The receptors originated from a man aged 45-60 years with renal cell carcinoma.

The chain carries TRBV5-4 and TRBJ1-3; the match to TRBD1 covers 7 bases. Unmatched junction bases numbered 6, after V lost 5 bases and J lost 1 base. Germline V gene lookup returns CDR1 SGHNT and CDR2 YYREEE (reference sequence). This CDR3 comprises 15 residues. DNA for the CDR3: TGTGCCAGCAGTTCGGGACAGAATTCTGGAAACACCATATATTTT. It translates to CASSSGQNSGNTIYF. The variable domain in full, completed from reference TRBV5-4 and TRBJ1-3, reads ETGVTQSPTHLIKTRGQQVTLRCSSQSGHNTVSWYQQALGQGPQFIFQYYREEENGRGNFPPRFSGLQFPNYSSELNVNALELDDSALYLCASSSGQNSGNTIYFGEGSWLTVV.

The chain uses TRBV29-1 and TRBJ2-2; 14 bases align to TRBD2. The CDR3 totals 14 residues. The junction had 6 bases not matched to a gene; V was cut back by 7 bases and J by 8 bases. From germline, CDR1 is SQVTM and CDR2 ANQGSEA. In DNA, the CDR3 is TGCAGCGCCCTGGGACTAGCGGGAGCTGGGGAGCTGTTTTTT. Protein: CSALGLAGAGELFF.

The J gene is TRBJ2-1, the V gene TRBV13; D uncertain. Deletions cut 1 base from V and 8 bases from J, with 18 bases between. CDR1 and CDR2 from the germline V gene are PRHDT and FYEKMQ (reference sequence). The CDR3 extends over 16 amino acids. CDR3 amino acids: CASSLEVSSHPDEQFF. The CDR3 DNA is TGTGCCAGCAGCTTAGAGGTCAGCTCCCACCCGGATGAGCAGTTCTTC.

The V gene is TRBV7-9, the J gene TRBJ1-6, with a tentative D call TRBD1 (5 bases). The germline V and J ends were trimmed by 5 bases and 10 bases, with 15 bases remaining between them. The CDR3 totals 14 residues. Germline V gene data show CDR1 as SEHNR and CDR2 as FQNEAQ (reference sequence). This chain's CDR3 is CASSRDSWGSPLHF. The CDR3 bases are TGTGCCAGCAGCCGCGACAGTTGGGGCTCACCCCTCCACTTT.

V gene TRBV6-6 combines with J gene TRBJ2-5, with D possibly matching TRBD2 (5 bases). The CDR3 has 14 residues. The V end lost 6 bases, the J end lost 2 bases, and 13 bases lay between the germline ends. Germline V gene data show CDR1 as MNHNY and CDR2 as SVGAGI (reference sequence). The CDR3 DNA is TGTGCCAGCAGCCATAACGGACTGCAAGAGACCCAGTACTTC. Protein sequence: CASSHNGLQETQYF.

This CDR3 reads CASSVEVASANEQFF. The CDR3 bases are TGTGCCAGCAGCGTAGAGGTAGCGTCCGCCAATGAGCAGTTCTTC. The chain is built from TRBV9 and TRBJ2-1, with D maybe TRBD2 (5 bases). V was trimmed by 0 bases and J by 6 bases, leaving 13 bases between them. Germline V gene lookup returns CDR1 SGDLS and CDR2 YYNGEE. This CDR3 is 15 amino acids long.

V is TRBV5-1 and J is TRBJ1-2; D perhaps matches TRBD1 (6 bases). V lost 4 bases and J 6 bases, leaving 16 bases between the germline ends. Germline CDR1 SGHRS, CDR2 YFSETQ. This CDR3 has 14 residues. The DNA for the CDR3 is TGCGCCAGCAGCAACCGGGACACTGCGGATGGCTACACCTTC. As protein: CASSNRDTADGYTF.

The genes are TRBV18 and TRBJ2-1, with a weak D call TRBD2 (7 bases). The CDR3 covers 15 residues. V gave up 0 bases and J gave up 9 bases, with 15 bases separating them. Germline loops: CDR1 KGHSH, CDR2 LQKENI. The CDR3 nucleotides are TGTGCCAGCTCACCACCCAGCGGGATAGGGGGTGAGCAGTTCTTC. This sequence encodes CASSPPSGIGGEQFF.

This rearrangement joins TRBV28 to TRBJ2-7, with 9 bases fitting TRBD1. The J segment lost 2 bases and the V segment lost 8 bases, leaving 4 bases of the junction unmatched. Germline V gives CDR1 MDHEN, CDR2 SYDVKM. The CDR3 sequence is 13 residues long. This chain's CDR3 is CASRWTGAYEQYF. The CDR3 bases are TGTGCCAGCCGATGGACAGGGGCCTACGAGCAGTACTTC.

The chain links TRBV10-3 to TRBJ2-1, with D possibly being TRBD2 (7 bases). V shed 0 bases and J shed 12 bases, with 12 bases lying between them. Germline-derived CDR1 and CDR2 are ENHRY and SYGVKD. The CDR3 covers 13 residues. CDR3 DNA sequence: TGTGCCATCAGTGAGTCCAGGGAGGGGGGGCAGTTCTTC. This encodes CAISESREGGQFF.